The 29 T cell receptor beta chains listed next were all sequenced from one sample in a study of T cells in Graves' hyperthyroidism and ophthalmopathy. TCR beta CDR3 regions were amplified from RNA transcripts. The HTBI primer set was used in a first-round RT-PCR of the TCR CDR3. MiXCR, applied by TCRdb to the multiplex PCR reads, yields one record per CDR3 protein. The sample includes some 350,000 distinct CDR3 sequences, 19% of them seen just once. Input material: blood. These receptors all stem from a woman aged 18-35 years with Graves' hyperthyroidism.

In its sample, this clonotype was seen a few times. CDR3 in amino acids: CASSQDKGQGGQPQHF. DNA for the CDR3: TGTGCCAGCAGCCAAGATAAAGGGCAGGGGGGACAGCCCCAGCATTTT. This chain uses TRBV4-2 with TRBJ1-5, with 7 bases fitting TRBD1. Losses at the gene ends were 0 bases for V and 7 bases for J; bases not matched to a gene: 9. CDR1 is LGHNA, CDR2 YNFKEQ, per germline. This CDR3 is 16 amino acids long.

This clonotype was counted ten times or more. The CDR3 nucleotides are TGTGCCAGCAGTTCTCCCGGTACGAGGGACTATGGCTACACCTTC. Protein: CASSSPGTRDYGYTF. V usage is TRBV27 and J usage is TRBJ1-2; D is unresolved. Trimming pared 4 bases from V and 3 bases from J, leaving 15 bases between. The V gene's germline CDR1 is MNHEY and CDR2 SMNVEV (reference sequence). The CDR3 totals 15 residues.

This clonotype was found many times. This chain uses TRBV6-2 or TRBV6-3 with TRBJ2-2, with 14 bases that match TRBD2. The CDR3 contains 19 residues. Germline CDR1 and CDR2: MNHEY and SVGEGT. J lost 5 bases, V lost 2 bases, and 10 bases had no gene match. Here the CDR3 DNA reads TGTGCCAGCAGTTACCTTCCGACTAGCGGGGGGGCCTGGACCGGGGAGCTGTTTTTT. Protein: CASSYLPTSGGAWTGELFF.

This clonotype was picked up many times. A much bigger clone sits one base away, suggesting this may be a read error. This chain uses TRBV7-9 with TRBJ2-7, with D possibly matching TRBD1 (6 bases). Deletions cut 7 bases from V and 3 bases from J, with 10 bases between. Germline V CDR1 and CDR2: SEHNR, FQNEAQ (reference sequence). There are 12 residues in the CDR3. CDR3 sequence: CASNLQGYEQYF. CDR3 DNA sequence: TGTGCCAGCAATCTACAGGGCTACGAGCAGTACTTC.

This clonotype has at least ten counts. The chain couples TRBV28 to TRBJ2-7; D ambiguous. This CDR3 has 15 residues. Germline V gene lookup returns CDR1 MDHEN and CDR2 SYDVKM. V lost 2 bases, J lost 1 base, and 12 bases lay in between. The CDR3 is CASSLVRVFSYEQYF. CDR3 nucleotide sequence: TGTGCCAGCAGTTTAGTTAGGGTATTTTCCTACGAGCAGTACTTC.

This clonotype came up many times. The CDR3 sequence is CASSLVNSEQYF. CDR3 bases: TGTGCCAGCAGTTTAGTAAACAGCGAGCAGTACTTC. The V call is TRBV12-3 or TRBV12-4, the J call TRBJ2-7; no firm D call. The CDR3 spans 12 residues. Trimming stripped 1 base from V and 6 bases from J, with 7 bases between.

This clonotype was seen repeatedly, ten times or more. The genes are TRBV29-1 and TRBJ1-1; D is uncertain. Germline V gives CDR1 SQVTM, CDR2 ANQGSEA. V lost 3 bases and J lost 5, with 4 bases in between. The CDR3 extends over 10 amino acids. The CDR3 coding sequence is TGCAGCGTTGAGAGTACTGAAGCTTTCTTT. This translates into CSVESTEAFF.

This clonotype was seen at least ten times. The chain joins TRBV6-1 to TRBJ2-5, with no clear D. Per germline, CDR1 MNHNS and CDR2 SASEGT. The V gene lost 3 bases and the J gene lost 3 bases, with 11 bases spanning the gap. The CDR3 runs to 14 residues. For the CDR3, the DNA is TGTGCCAGCAGTGACGTTCGTGGGGAAGAGACCCAGTACTTC. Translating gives CASSDVRGEETQYF.

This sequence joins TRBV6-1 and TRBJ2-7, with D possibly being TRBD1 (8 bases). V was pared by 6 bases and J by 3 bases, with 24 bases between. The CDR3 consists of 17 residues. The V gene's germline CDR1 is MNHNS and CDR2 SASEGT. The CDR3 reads CASRKQGGAGGVYEQYF. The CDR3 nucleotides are TGTGCCAGCAGGAAACAGGGGGGGGCCGGCGGAGTCTACGAGCAGTACTTC.

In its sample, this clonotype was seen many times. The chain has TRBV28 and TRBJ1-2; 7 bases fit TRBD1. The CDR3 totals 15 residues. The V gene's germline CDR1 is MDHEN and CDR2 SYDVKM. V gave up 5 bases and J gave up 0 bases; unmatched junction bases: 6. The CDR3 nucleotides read TGTGCCAGCAGTGAAGGGACAGCAGCTAACTATGGCTACACCTTC. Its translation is CASSEGTAANYGYTF.

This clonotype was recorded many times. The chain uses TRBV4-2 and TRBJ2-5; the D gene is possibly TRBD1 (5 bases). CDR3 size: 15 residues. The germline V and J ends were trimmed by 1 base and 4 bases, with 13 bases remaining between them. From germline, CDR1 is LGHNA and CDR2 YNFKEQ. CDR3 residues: CASSQGVTGGETQYF. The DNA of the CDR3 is TGTGCCAGCAGCCAAGGAGTCACAGGTGGAGAGACCCAGTACTTC.

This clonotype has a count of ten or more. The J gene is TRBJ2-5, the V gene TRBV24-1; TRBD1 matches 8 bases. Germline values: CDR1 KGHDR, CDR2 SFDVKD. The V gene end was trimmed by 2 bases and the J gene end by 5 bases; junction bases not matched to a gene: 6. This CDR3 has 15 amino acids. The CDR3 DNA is TGTGCCACCAGTGATTACAGGGGGAACGGGGAGACCCAGTACTTC. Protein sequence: CATSDYRGNGETQYF.

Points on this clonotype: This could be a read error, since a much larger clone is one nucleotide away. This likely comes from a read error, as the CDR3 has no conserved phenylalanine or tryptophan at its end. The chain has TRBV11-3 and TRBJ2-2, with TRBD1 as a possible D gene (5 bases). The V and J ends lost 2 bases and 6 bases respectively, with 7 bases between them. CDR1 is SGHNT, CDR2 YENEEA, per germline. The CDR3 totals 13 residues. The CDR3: CASSLRGAGELFY. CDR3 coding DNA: TGTGCCAGCAGCTTAAGGGGCGCCGGGGAGCTGTTTTAT.

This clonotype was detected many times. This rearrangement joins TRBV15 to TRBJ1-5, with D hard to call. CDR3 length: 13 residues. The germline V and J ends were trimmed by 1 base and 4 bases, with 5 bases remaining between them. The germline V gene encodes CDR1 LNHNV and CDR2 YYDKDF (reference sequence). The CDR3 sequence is CATSRGENQPQHF. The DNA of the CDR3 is TGTGCCACCAGCAGAGGAGAAAATCAGCCCCAGCATTTT.

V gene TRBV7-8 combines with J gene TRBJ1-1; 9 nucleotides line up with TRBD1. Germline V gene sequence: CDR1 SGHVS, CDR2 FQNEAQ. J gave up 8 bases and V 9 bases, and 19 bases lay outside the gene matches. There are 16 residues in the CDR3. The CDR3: CASSPQPGQGAREAFF. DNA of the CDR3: TGTGCCAGTAGTCCCCAGCCGGGACAGGGAGCAAGAGAAGCTTTCTTT.

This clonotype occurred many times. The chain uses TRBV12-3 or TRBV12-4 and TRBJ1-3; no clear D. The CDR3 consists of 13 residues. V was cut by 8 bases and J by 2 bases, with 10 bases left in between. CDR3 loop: CASSPPPGNTIYF. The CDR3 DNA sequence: TGTGCCAGCTCCCCCCCGCCTGGAAACACCATATATTTT.

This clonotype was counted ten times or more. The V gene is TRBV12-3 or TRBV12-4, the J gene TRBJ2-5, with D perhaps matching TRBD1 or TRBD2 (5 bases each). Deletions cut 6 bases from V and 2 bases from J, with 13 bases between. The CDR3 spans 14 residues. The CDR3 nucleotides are TGTGCCAGCAGCCTGGGACCGACGCAAGAGACCCAGTACTTC. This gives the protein CASSLGPTQETQYF.

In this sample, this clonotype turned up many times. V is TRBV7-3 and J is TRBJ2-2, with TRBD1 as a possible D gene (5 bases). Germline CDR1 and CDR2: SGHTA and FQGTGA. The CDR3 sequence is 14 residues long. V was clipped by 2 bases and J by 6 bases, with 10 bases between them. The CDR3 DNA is TGTGCCAGCAGCTTATTGTTGGGGCCCGGGGAGCTGTTTTTT. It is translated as CASSLLLGPGELFF.

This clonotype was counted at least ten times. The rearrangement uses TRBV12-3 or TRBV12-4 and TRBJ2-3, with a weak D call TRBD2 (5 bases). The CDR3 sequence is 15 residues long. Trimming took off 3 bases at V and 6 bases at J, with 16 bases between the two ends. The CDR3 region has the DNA TGTGCCAGCAGTTTGGGCCCGGGTTGGACTGATACGCAGTATTTT. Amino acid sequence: CASSLGPGWTDTQYF.

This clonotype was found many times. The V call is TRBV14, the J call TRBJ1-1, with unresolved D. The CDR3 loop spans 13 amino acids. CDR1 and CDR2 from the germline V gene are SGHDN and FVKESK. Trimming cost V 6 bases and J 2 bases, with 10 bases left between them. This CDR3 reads CASSQQINTEAFF. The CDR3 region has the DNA TGTGCCAGCAGTCAACAGATCAACACTGAAGCTTTCTTT.

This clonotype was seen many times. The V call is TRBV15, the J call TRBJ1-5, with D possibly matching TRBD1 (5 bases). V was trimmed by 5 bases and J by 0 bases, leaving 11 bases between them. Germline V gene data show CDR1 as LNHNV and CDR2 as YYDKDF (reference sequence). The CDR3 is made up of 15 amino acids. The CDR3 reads CATSLEGYSNQPQHF. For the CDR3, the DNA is TGTGCCACCAGCCTCGAGGGGTATAGCAATCAGCCCCAGCATTTT.

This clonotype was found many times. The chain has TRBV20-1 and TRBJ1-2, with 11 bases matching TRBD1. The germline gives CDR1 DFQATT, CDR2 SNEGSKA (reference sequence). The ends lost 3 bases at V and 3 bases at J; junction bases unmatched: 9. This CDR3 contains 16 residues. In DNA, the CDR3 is TGCAGTGCTAGTTCAACCGGGACAGGGGGTTACTATGGCTACACCTTC. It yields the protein CSASSTGTGGYYGYTF.

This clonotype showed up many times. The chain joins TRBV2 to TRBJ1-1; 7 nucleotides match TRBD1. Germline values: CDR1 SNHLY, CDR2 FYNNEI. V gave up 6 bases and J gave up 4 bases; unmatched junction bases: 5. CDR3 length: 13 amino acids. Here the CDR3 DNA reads TGTGCCAGCAGATCAGGGGGGGGCACTGAAGCTTTCTTT. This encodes CASRSGGGTEAFF.

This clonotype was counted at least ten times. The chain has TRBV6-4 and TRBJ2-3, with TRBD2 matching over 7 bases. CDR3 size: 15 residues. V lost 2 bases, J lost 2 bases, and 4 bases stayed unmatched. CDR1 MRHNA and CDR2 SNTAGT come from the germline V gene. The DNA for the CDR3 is TGTGCCAGCAGTGACGGCGCGGGGGTCACAGATACGCAGTATTTT. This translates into CASSDGAGVTDTQYF.

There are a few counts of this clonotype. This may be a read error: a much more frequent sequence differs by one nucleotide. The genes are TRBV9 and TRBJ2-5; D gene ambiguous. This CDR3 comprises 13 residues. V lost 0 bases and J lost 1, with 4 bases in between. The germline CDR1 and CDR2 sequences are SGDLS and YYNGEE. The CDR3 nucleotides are TGTGCCAGCAGCGTAGACACCCAAGAGACCCAGTACTTC. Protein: CASSVDTQETQYF. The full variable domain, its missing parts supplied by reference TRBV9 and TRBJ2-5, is DSGVTQTPKHLITATGQRVTLRCSPRSGDLSVYWYQQSLDQGLQFLIQYYNGEERAKGNILERFSAQQFPDLHSELNLSSLELGDSALYFCASSVDTQETQYFGPGTRLLVL.

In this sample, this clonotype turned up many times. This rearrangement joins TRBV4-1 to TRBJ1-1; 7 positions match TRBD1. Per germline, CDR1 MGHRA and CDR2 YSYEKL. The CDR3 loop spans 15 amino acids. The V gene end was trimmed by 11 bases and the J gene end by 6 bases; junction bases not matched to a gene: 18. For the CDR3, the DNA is TGCGCCTCCCGGAAAGCCGACAGGGTGGGGGCTGAAGCTTTCTTT. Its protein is CASRKADRVGAEAFF.

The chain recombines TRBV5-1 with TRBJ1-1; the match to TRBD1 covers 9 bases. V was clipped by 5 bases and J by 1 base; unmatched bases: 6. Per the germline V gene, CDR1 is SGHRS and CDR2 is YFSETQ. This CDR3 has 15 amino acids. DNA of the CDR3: TGCGCCAGCAGACAGGGGGCGTTCCAGAACACTGAAGCTTTCTTT. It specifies CASRQGAFQNTEAFF.

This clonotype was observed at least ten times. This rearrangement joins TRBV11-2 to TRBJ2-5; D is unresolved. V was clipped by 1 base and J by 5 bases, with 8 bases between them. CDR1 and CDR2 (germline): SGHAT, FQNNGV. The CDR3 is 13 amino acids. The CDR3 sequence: CASSLGSSETQYF. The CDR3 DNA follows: TGTGCCAGCAGCTTAGGCAGTTCCGAGACCCAGTACTTC.

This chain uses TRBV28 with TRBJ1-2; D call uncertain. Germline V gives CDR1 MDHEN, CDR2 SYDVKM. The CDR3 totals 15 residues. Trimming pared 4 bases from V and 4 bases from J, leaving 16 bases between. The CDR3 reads CASSSPYRGSYGYTF. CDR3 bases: TGTGCCAGCAGTTCCCCTTACAGAGGATCCTATGGCTACACCTTC.